This T cell receptor (beta chain) was documented in a study of shared clonotypes between healthy human individuals. Genomic DNA from each subset was divided evenly over several immunoSEQ plates. The data were produced by immunoSEQ multiplex PCR, yet TCRdb's version contains in-frame clones alone and is incomplete. The sample consists of almost 750,000 clones, over 55% of them appearing once. The CDR3 is 14 amino acids. Germline V gene sequence: CDR1 MGHRA, CDR2 YSYEKL. Trimming removed 4 bases from V and 3 bases from J, with 12 bases in between. The chain links TRBV4-1 to TRBJ1-2; no clear D. Sequenced material: memory CD4+ T cells sorted from blood. Subset meaning: CD45RA-negative fraction. The receptor was isolated from a woman aged 25 to 39 in good health. CDR3 DNA sequence: TGCGCCAGCAGCCCCTCTCCCGGGGACTATGGCTACACCTTC. Its protein product is CASSPSPGDYGYTF.